This T cell receptor (beta chain) is from a study of tumor-infiltrating lymphocytes in primary liver carcinoma. Co-extraction yielded RNA and DNA from roughly 21-30 mg of unsorted bulk tissue. Researchers took samples from five separate regions of each tumor. All tumor samples contained more than 80% viable tumor cells. TCR beta cDNA came from roughly 450 ng total RNA, primed with a constant-region primer. Three rounds of nested multiplex PCR with slightly modified ARM-PCR produced TCR beta libraries. Use of TRBV1-TRBV30 forward primers with a C-beta reverse primer characterized the first two PCR rounds, which lasted around 9 cycles each. TCRdb itself ran the multiplex PCR reads through MiXCR, one entry per CDR3 protein. The data contain around 40,000 distinct CDR3 sequences, about 73% of them singletons. The CDR3 covers 14 residues. Germline CDR1 and CDR2: MDHEN and SYDVKM. A remark on this clonotype: The germline gene is not matched at one end of the junction; a read error may be the cause.

This TCR came from a middle-aged man with primary liver carcinoma and hepatitis B virus infection. The chain recombines TRBV28 with TRBJ2-4; no definite D call. Input material: liver tumor tissue from sampling region 2. Described subset: tumor region T2, inferior pole. This CDR3 is CASPPGLARNIQYF. The CDR3 nucleotides are TGTGCCAGCCCTCCCGGGTTGGCCAGAAACATTCAGTACTTC. The variable domain in full, completed from reference TRBV28 and TRBJ2-4, reads DVKVTQSSRYLVKRTGEKVFLECVQDMDHENMFWYRQDPGLGLRLIYFSYDVKMKEKGDIPEGYSVSREKKERFSLILESASTNQTSMYLCASPPGLARNIQYFGAGTRLSVL.